The present T cell receptor (beta chain) was sequenced within a study of cytomegalovirus exposure and HLA in healthy donors. Clones were sequenced by immunoSEQ multiplex PCR, and TCRdb holds only the in-frame ones, with some missing. The data show about 90,000 clones, with approximately 81% seen just once and 9% to 13% held by the top ten. Germline V gene lookup returns CDR1 SNHLY and CDR2 FYNNEI. CDR3 length: 14 residues. V shed 8 bases and J 3 bases; nucleotides not matched to a gene: 9. V is TRBV2 and J is TRBJ2-5, with 7 bases that match TRBD2. This sequence originates from a young woman in good health and CMV-seropositive. The sample comprised PBMCs. The CDR3 region is CASGGPGGEETQYF. The CDR3 bases are TGTGCCAGCGGCGGACCGGGGGGTGAAGAGACCCAGTACTTC.